This TCR beta chain was recovered during a study of shared T cell receptors in the human thymus. Sequencing was performed with immunoSEQ multiplex PCR; in TCRdb, only in-frame clones are kept and a portion is missing. The table shows 500,000 to 550,000 clones, with around 78% occurring only once. V dropped 3 bases and J dropped 4 bases, with 16 bases sitting between them. This CDR3 spans 15 amino acids. From germline, CDR1 is LGHNT and CDR2 FRNRAP. This same sample was also part of a study on human thymus T cells. That source adds: Seemingly biased V and J gene usage marked thymic and blood repertoires. Related work found strong thymic repertoire overlap between unrelated individuals.

The chain links TRBV12-5 to TRBJ2-7; D might be TRBD2 (5 bases). This clonotype was sampled from a boy younger than two with a congenital heart defect. Sequenced input: thymocytes. CDR3 in amino acids: CASGFKGGRTYEQYF. CDR3 bases: TGTGCTAGTGGTTTTAAGGGCGGACGGACTTACGAGCAGTACTTC.